These T cell receptor beta chains were read from a single sample in a study. TCRdb itself ran the 5' RACE reads through MiXCR, one entry per CDR3 protein. This table has roughly 6,100 distinct CDR3 sequences, roughly 72% appearing once. Material: memory CD4+ T cells sorted from a lymph node. The receptors were sampled from a female donor with breast cancer. Both conserved end residues are trimmed from each CDR3. The order of the fields is V gene, clone size, CDR3 protein. Only part of the rows carry a size: once, few, many, or a class if the clone is expanded.

TRBV20-1,NA,SAREGGKETQY
TRBV12-3/TRBV12-4,NA,ASSPDRGQSPLH
TRBV12-5,NA,ASGLRGAKNIQY
TRBV25-1,NA,ASSDDRREDEQF
TRBV29-1,NA,SVRGDGYT
TRBV5-1,few,ASSLHYRPHPGEVNTEAF
TRBV7-2,NA,ASSIGQAISTYEQY
TRBV5-1,NA,ASSFRSSGNYNEQF
TRBV11-1,NA,ASSTGGTEAF
TRBV5-1,NA,ASSLQGNEGTEAF
TRBV2,NA,ASSGVAGAGNEQF
TRBV5-1,few,ASSRDGASYNEQF
TRBV12-3/TRBV12-4,NA,ASSLGGAETQY
TRBV2,few,ASSALKGRVGYT
TRBV6-1,NA,ASSELQGADTQY
TRBV12-3/TRBV12-4,NA,ASSLNRGWETQY
TRBV3-1,NA,ASSQGAGSLNEQY
TRBV20-1,NA,SAGKETQY
TRBV7-2,NA,ASSLRGQGLYEQY
TRBV5-1,NA,ASSLGSSSYNEQF
TRBV5-1,few,ASSDTSSSGNTIY
TRBV5-1,NA,AGSLSGTYTGGLF
TRBV5-1,NA,ASSLSTGDTLSLPKT
TRBV5-1,NA,ASSPVTSTDTQY
TRBV18,NA,ASSGTRTTDTQY
TRBV6-5,NA,ASSYYGRGNTEAF
TRBV7-6,few,ASSRDWNTEAF
TRBV7-2,NA,ASTTSSGVQETQY
TRBV20-1,large,SAPGTGGQETQY
TRBV20-1,NA,SATTGLETNNEQF
TRBV7-8,NA,ASSLERAGISYEQY
TRBV3-1,NA,ASSQRYRGRAF
TRBV12-3/TRBV12-4,NA,ASTGVAENTEAF
TRBV20-1,NA,SARRGNQPQH
TRBV2,once,ASGPQGPGNTIY
TRBV28,NA,ASSLYGQVD
TRBV12-3/TRBV12-4,NA,ASSWQGLSPLH
TRBV20-1,NA,SASVVGFNYGYT
TRBV20-1,NA,SARRRSSYEQY
TRBV6-1,NA,ASNYPGGIDSPLH
TRBV10-3,NA,ASSGNNEQF
TRBV20-1,NA,SARSLREFTDTQY
TRBV6-6,NA,ASSQQGSSHTEAF
TRBV5-1,NA,ASKGDRTYGYT
TRBV7-6,NA,ASSRQEGRSETQY
TRBV20-1,NA,SARSGSGQGGTEAF
TRBV5-1,once,ASSVASSGSADTQY
TRBV20-1,few,SVGLVEAQIGAF
TRBV9,few,ASSVVGSGSHKETQY
TRBV7-6,few,ASSLGQPGLGGEQY
TRBV12-3/TRBV12-4,few,ASSVLGAAEAF
TRBV27,NA,ASSLSGPGRVNSPLH
TRBV7-2,NA,ASSYGPETQY
TRBV20-1,NA,SARGSAAEAF
TRBV15,NA,ATSRVLNQPQH